Given below is one TCR beta chain in context. No antigen is known for it. Base qualities are missing; no much larger clone stands one base away. The entry originates in a study of shared clonotypes between healthy human individuals (dated by TCRdb to the early 2020s). Study-wide context: The cohort comprised two women and a few men aged 18 to 49 years. Per donor, three plates each were used for CD4 naive and CD4 memory, two for CD8 naive, and one for CD8 memory. To estimate repertoire size and how much clonotypes are shared between individuals, the study performed deep sequencing of blood TCR repertoires from 4 to 6 healthy adults. To increase sequencing depth and limit assay-specific biases, different laboratories used diverse techniques to prepare libraries and sequence TCR repertoires. Between about 0.9 and 9 billion PBMCs per donor were obtained by leukapheresis. Broad study findings and their caveats: Rarefaction of sorted-subset datasets indicated incomplete sequencing despite the large sequencing depth. Sampling was limited to blood, and TCR repertoires in tissue likely differ from TCR repertoires in blood. Larger estimated clonotype richness was generally found for naive subsets than for memory subsets. Higher generation probabilities were observed for clonotypes shared by all four sorted-subset donors than for non-shared clonotypes. The small number of donors limited the genetic and exposure-history diversity represented. Pairwise subsampling led to the expectation that sequencing depth would affect the degree of clonotype sharing among donors. When a few donors were compared, the shared fraction of clonotypes was about 5.2% for naive CD4, around 3.5% for naive CD8, roughly 2.5% for memory CD4, and approximately 0.4% for memory CD8.

The donors were healthy, HIV-negative adults with no recently reported acute infections or vaccinations. All donors were Caucasian adults living in Nashville, Tennessee, USA. CD8 memory samples were composed of magnetically selected CD45RO+ cells combined with CCR7-negative CD45RA+ effector memory (TemRA) cells. Blood was obtained by leukapheresis, after which PBMCs were separated by Ficoll-Histopaque density gradient centrifugation and cryopreserved in liquid nitrogen vapor phase. Analytical flow cytometry was used to check the purity and quantity of every magnetically sorted T cell population. From each sorted fraction, genomic DNA was isolated and quantified by UV absorbance on a Nanodrop 2000c. The germline V gene yields MNHEY for CDR1 and SVGAGI for CDR2. CDR3 length: 16 amino acids, cysteine to phenylalanine. Only the CDR3 portion is preserved as DNA: 48 bases, with reading frame beginning at the first base. The junction shows trimming of 2 bases on V and 2 bases on J, and the gene matches do not reach 6 bases of it.

TCR CDR3 regions were amplified from genomic DNA by multiplex PCR using the deep immunoSEQ assay. Extracted genomic DNA from each cell subset was spread evenly across all wells of several immunoSEQ 96-well plates, with each plate serving as a replicate. For sorted subsets, each replicate PCR was loaded with approximately 190 ng genomic DNA, equivalent to about 30,000 T cell genomes. Purified libraries were measured with a Qubit 3.0 fluorometer, size-checked on a Bioanalyzer 2100, and measured again with the KAPA Library Quantification kit. A separate single-read 150-cycle Illumina NextSeq 550 flow cell was used to sequence each immunoSEQ 96-well plate. In the source study's methods: The immunoSEQ output contained only junctional sequences without quality scores, so filtering could not match that applied to full-length reads. To assign V/J genes and CDR3, sequences were annotated using PyIR, a Python wrapper for IgBLAST v1.9, with IMGT germline references. Reads were removed for weak V/J assignments (E-value above 1e-6), missing CDR3, stop codons, out-of-frame junctions, or ambiguous translated residues. V3J clonotypes were defined as sequences sharing an identical inferred V gene, J gene, and CDR3 amino acid sequence. Percentage overlap between repertoires was computed as shared unique clonotypes divided by the size of the smaller repertoire. RTK rarefaction, the Chao1 estimator, and Recon v2.1 estimates of unobserved clonotypes were used to assess repertoire richness. Generation probabilities for all TCRbeta clonotypes obtained by the gDNA method from several donors were computed using OLGA. This immuneACCESS table, as held by TCRdb, lists in-frame sequences with V and J called but not all clones. Of the missing ones, under half trace to an unresolved V gene in checked studies; the others have no known cause. The DNA was the basis for D and trimming; V, J and clone size are from that table. Recorded for this sample are roughly 700,000 clones; less than 95% of them occurred a single time. 34% of the sample comes from the top ten.

The sequence is built from TRBV6-5 and TRBJ1-5; a stretch of 7 junction bases matches TRBD1. This receptor was taken from a man between 18 and 29 years old in good health. Some clones in this sample may be carry-over from other donors' samples. Sequencing was performed on memory CD8+ T cells from PBMCs. The sample's cell subset or site, from its label and the paper: CD45RO+ cells pooled with CCR7-negative TemRA cells. For the CDR3, the sequence is CASSYTKTGGNQPQHF. The base sequence is TGTGCCAGCAGTTACACCAAAACAGGGGGCAATCAGCCCCAGCATTTT.